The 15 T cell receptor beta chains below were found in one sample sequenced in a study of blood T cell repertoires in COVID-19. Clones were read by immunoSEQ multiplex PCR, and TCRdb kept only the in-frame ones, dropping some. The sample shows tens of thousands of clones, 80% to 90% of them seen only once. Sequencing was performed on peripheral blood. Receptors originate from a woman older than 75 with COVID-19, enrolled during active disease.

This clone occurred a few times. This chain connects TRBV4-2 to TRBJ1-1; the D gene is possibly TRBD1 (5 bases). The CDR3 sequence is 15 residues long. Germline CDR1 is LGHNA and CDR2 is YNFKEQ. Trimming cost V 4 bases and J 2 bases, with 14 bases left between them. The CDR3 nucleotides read TGTGCCAGCAGCCGGGAGGAGAGGGGAAACACTGAAGCTTTCTTT. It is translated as CASSREERGNTEAFF.

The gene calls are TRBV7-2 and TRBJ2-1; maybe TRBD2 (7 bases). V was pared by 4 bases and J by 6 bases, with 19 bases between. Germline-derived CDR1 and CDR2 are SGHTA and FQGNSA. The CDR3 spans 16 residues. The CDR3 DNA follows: TGTGCCAGCAGCTCCTTCCCTAGGGGGAGGGCCAATGAGCAGTTCTTC. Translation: CASSSFPRGRANEQFF. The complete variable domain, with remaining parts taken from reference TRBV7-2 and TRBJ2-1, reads GAGVSQSPSNKVTEKGKDVELRCDPISGHTALYWYRQSLGQGLEFLIYFQGNSAPDKSGLPSDRFSAERTGGSVSTLTIQRTQQEDSAVYLCASSSFPRGRANEQFFGPGTRLTVL.

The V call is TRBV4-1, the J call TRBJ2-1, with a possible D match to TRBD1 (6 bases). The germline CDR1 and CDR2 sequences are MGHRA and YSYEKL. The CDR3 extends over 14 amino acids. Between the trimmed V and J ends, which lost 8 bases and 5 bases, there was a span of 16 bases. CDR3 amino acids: CASRKVDRHNEQFF. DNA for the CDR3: TGCGCCAGCCGCAAGGTGGACAGACACAATGAGCAGTTCTTC.

CDR3 in DNA: TGTGCCAGCAGCGCCACTAGCGGGGGGACCGCTAGCACAGATACGCAGTATTTT. This translates into CASSATSGGTASTDTQYF. This chain links TRBV9 with TRBJ2-3; 12 nucleotides line up with TRBD2. Germline lookup yields CDR1 SGDLS and CDR2 YYNGEE. V lost 3 bases and J lost 0; bases outside the gene matches: 8. This CDR3 contains 18 residues.

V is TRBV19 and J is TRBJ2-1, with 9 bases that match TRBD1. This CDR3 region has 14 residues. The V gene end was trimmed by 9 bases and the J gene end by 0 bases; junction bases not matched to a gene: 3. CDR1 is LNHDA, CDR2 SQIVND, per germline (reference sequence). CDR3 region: CASQDRGSYNEQFF. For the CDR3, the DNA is TGTGCCAGCCAGGACAGGGGCTCCTACAATGAGCAGTTCTTC.

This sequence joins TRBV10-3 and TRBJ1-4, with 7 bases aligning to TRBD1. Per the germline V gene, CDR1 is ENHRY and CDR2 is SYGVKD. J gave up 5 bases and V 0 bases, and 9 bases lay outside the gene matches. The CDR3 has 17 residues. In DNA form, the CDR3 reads TGTGCCATCAGTGAGTCGCGGCCAGGGACAGTAAATGAAAAACTGTTTTTT. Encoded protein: CAISESRPGTVNEKLFF.

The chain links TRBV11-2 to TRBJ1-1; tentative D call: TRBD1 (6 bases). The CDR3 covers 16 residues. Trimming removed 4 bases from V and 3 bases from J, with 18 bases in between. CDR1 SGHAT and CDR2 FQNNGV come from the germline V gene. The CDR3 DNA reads TGTGCCAGCAGCTATCTCCTTAGGGGGAGTGACACTGAAGCTTTCTTT. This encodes CASSYLLRGSDTEAFF.

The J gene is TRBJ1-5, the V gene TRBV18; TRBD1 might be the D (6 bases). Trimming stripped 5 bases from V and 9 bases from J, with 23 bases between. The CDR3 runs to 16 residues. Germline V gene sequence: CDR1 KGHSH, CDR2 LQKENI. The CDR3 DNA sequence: TGTGCCAGCTCAGTAAGAAAGGGACAACTCCCACCGCCCCAGCATTTT. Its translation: CASSVRKGQLPPPQHF.

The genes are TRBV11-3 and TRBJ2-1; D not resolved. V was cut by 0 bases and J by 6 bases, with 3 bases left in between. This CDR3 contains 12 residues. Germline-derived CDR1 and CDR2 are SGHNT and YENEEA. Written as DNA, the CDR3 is TGTGCCAGCAGCTTAGATCGCAATGAGCAGTTCTTC. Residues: CASSLDRNEQFF.

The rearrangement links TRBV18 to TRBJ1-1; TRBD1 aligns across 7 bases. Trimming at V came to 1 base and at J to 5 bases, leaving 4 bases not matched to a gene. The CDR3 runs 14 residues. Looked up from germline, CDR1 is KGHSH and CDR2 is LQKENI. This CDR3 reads CASSPQGARTEAFF. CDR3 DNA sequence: TGTGCCAGCTCACCACAGGGGGCGCGGACTGAAGCTTTCTTT.

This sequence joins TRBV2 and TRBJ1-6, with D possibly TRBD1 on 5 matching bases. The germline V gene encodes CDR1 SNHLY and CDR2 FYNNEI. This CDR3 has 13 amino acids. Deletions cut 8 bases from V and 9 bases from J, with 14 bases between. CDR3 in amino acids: CASGRAGGSPLHF. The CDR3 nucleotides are TGTGCCAGCGGCAGGGCTGGCGGTTCACCCCTCCACTTT. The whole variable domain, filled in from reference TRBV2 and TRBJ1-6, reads EPEVTQTPSHQVTQMGQEVILRCVPISNHLYFYWYRQILGQKVEFLVSFYNNEISEKSEIFDDQFSVERPDGSNFTLKIRSTKLEDSAMYFCASGRAGGSPLHFGNGTRLTVT.

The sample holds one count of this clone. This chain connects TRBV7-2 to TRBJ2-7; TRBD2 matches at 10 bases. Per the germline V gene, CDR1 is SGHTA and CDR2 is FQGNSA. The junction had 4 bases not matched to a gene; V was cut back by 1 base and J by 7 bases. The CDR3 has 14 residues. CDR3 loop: CASSLGNSGGEQYF. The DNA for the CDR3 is TGTGCCAGCAGCTTAGGAAATAGCGGGGGGGAGCAGTACTTC.

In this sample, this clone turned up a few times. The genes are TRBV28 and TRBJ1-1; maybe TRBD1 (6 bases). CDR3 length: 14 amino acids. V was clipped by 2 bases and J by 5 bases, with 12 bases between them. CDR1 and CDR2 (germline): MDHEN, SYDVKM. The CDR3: CASSLGGGGTEAFF. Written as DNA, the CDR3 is TGTGCCAGCAGTTTAGGGGGCGGGGGGACTGAAGCTTTCTTT.

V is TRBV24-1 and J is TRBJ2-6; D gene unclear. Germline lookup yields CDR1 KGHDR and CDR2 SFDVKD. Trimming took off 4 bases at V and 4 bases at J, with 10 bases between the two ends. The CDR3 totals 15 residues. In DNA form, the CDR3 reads TGTGCCACCAGTGACCGCAGGTCCGGGGCCAACGTCCTGACTTTC. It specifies CATSDRRSGANVLTF.

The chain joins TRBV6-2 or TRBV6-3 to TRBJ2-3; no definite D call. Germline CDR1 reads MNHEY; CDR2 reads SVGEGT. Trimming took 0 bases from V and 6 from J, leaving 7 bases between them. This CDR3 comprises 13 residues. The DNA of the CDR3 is TGTGCCAGCAGTTACTCGAGAGCGGATACGCAGTATTTT. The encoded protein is CASSYSRADTQYF.